Below, 17 T cell receptor beta chains from the same sample are listed, as sequenced in a study of cytomegalovirus exposure and HLA in healthy donors. This PCR relied on a set of 60 Vbeta primers and 13 Jbeta primers. Here immunoSEQ multiplex PCR was the method, and the copy in TCRdb shows in-frame clones only, minus some. The profile shows a few hundred thousand clones, more than 60% of them singletons. Sequencing used PBMCs. All receptors come from a middle-aged man in good health and CMV-seronegative.

The CDR3 loop is CASSRTDQETQYF. As DNA, the CDR3 is TGCGCCAGCAGCAGGACAGACCAAGAGACCCAGTACTTC. V and J are TRBV5-1 and TRBJ2-5; the D gene is possibly TRBD1 (6 bases). This CDR3 comprises 13 residues. The germline V and J ends were trimmed by 4 bases and 0 bases, with 7 bases remaining between them. Germline V gene sequence: CDR1 SGHRS, CDR2 YFSETQ.

The genes are TRBV4-1 and TRBJ1-1; D unresolved. Trimming cost V 4 bases and J 1 base, with 13 bases left between them. The CDR3 totals 15 residues. Germline CDR1 MGHRA, CDR2 YSYEKL. The CDR3, as DNA: TGCGCCAGCAGCCCCGCGGATGCGTCGAACACTGAAGCTTTCTTT. Residues: CASSPADASNTEAFF.

This chain links TRBV29-1 with TRBJ2-7; TRBD1 aligns across 8 bases. This CDR3 is 14 amino acids long. V lost 7 bases, J lost 2 bases, and 10 bases stayed unmatched. Germline CDR1 SQVTM, CDR2 ANQGSEA. CDR3 in DNA: TGCAGCGCCCTGGGGACAGGTCCTACCTACGAGCAGTACTTC. It encodes CSALGTGPTYEQYF.

The chain employs TRBV7-6 and TRBJ2-7; tentatively, D is TRBD2 (6 bases). CDR3 size: 14 residues. In germline, CDR1 is SGHVS, CDR2 FNYEAQ. The V end was cut by 4 bases, the J end by 1 base, with 11 bases between. The CDR3 sequence: CASSSSGRSYEQYF. CDR3 nucleotides: TGTGCCAGCAGCTCATCCGGGAGATCCTACGAGCAGTACTTC.

Regarding this clone: This same CDR3 is encoded by further DNA sequences in the sample. V gene TRBV6-5 combines with J gene TRBJ2-7; 7 positions match TRBD1. J lost 3 bases, V lost 2 bases, and 1 base had no gene match. From germline, CDR1 is MNHEY and CDR2 SVGAGI. The CDR3 totals 13 residues. This CDR3 reads CASSYRQGYEQYF. Here the CDR3 DNA reads TGTGCCAGCAGTTACAGACAGGGCTACGAGCAGTACTTC.

The rearrangement uses TRBV9 and TRBJ2-7; D gene uncertain. This CDR3 comprises 13 residues. Germline CDR1 SGDLS, CDR2 YYNGEE. With 5 bases removed from V and 0 bases from J, the gap between germline ends came to 9 bases. The CDR3, as DNA: TGTGCCAGCAGTCAGGCGAGCTCCTACGAGCAGTACTTC. Its translation is CASSQASSYEQYF.

The V call is TRBV4-2, the J call TRBJ1-3; D perhaps matches TRBD1 (6 bases). The CDR3 is made up of 16 amino acids. Trimming removed 0 bases at V and 0 bases at J, with 9 bases between. Per germline, CDR1 LGHNA and CDR2 YNFKEQ. The CDR3 nucleotides are TGTGCCAGCAGCCAAGAAGGGACATTCTCTGGAAACACCATATATTTT. Its protein product is CASSQEGTFSGNTIYF.

The chain uses TRBV5-1 and TRBJ2-1; TRBD1 agrees at 10 bases. With 0 bases clipped from V and 7 bases from J, the junction kept 7 bases outside the gene matches. Germline V gene data show CDR1 as SGHRS and CDR2 as YFSETQ. This CDR3 comprises 16 residues. This CDR3 reads CASSLAGQGTRNEQFF. Written as DNA, the CDR3 is TGCGCCAGCAGCTTGGCGGGACAGGGGACTCGGAATGAGCAGTTCTTC.

The V and J genes are TRBV6-5 and TRBJ1-2; no firm D call. Germline loops: CDR1 MNHEY, CDR2 SVGAGI. This CDR3 spans 13 amino acids. The V end was cut by 6 bases, the J end by 4 bases, with 12 bases between. The CDR3 bases are TGTGCCAGCAGCGATATAAGCGGCTATGGCTACACCTTC. Protein: CASSDISGYGYTF.

CDR3 amino acids: CASSLVKGSYEQYF. The CDR3 coding sequence is TGTGCCAGCAGCTTAGTGAAGGGGTCCTACGAGCAGTACTTC. V usage is TRBV7-2 and J usage is TRBJ2-7; perhaps TRBD1 as D (5 bases). Per germline, CDR1 SGHTA and CDR2 FQGNSA. Trimming shortened V by 1 base and J by 1 base, and 8 bases separated the two germline ends. The CDR3 consists of 14 residues. Variable domain in full (rest from reference TRBV7-2 and TRBJ2-7): GAGVSQSPSNKVTEKGKDVELRCDPISGHTALYWYRQSLGQGLEFLIYFQGNSAPDKSGLPSDRFSAERTGGSVSTLTIQRTQQEDSAVYLCASSLVKGSYEQYFGPGTRLTVT.

The gene calls are TRBV19 and TRBJ1-1; no reliable D call. V was clipped by 7 bases and J by 3 bases, with 15 bases between them. The CDR3 totals 14 residues. Germline loops: CDR1 LNHDA, CDR2 SQIVND (reference sequence). CDR3 nucleotides: TGTGCCAGTAACCCGAGAGGGTCTGACACTGAAGCTTTCTTT. It specifies CASNPRGSDTEAFF. Full variable domain (remainder filled in from reference TRBV19 and TRBJ1-1): DGGITQSPKYLFRKEGQNVTLSCEQNLNHDAMYWYRQDPGQGLRLIYYSQIVNDFQKGDIAEGYSVSREKKESFPLTVTSAQKNPTAFYLCASNPRGSDTEAFFGQGTRLTVV.

The rearrangement joins TRBV4-3 to TRBJ2-7, with 8 bases identical to TRBD2. With V trimmed by 0 bases and J by 7 bases, 8 bases remained unmatched. The CDR3 is 15 amino acids. CDR1 and CDR2 from the germline V gene are LGHNA and YSLEER. The CDR3 region has the DNA TGCGCCAGCAGCCAAGATACCGGGGGGGGCCCGGAGCAGTACTTC. This codes for CASSQDTGGGPEQYF.

This chain uses TRBV7-2 with TRBJ2-5; TRBD2 aligns across 12 bases. Germline-derived CDR1 and CDR2 are SGHTA and FQGNSA. The J segment lost 5 bases and the V segment lost 5 bases, leaving 6 bases of the junction unmatched. The CDR3 runs 15 residues. CDR3: CASSELAGGLETQYF. CDR3 nucleotides: TGTGCCAGCAGCGAACTAGCGGGAGGTCTTGAGACCCAGTACTTC.

The chain carries TRBV5-1 and TRBJ2-2; 10 positions agree with TRBD1. The V segment lost 4 bases and the J segment 8 bases; nucleotides outside the gene matches: 5. Per germline, CDR1 SGHRS and CDR2 YFSETQ. The CDR3 has 14 residues. CDR3 DNA sequence: TGCGCCAGCAGCCTGCGACAGGGGGCAGGGGAGCTGTTTTTT. This encodes CASSLRQGAGELFF. Full variable domain (remainder filled in from reference TRBV5-1 and TRBJ2-2): KAGVTQTPRYLIKTRGQQVTLSCSPISGHRSVSWYQQTPGQGLQFLFEYFSETQRNKGNFPGRFSGRQFSNSRSEMNVSTLELGDSALYLCASSLRQGAGELFFGEGSRLTVL.

This clone was found a few times. This sequence joins TRBV7-7 and TRBJ1-3; D uncertain. The V gene's germline CDR1 is SSHAT and CDR2 FNYEAQ (reference sequence). This CDR3 contains 13 residues. Trimming cost V 5 bases and J 4 bases, with 9 bases left between them. In DNA form, the CDR3 reads TGTGCCAGCAGCCCTAGCTGGGGAAACACCATATATTTT. Translation gives CASSPSWGNTIYF.

This chain uses TRBV25-1 with TRBJ2-2, with TRBD1 identical over 7 bases. Germline CDR1 and CDR2: MGHDK and SYGVNS. Unmatched junction bases numbered 6, after V lost 5 bases and J lost 0 bases. This CDR3 has 16 residues. CDR3 bases: TGTGCCAGCAGTCTGATGGGACAGCCGAACACCGGGGAGCTGTTTTTT. Protein: CASSLMGQPNTGELFF. Using reference TRBV25-1 and TRBJ2-2 for the parts outside the CDR3, the full variable domain is EADIYQTPRYLVIGTGKKITLECSQTMGHDKMYWYQQDPGMELHLIHYSYGVNSTEKGDLSSESTVSRIRTEHFPLTLESARPSHTSQYLCASSLMGQPNTGELFFGEGSRLTVL.

This clone was counted a few times. The chain employs TRBV2 and TRBJ2-1, with D maybe TRBD2 (5 bases). Germline values: CDR1 SNHLY, CDR2 FYNNEI. This CDR3 contains 16 residues. V was cut by 7 bases and J by 4 bases, with 20 bases left in between. This chain's CDR3 is CASTLGAPEVYNEQFF. CDR3 bases: TGTGCCAGCACCCTGGGAGCCCCAGAGGTGTACAATGAGCAGTTCTTC.